These T cell receptor beta chains were read from a single sample in a study of CD8 T cells in ankylosing spondylitis. One entry per CDR3 protein, called by TCRdb with MiXCR from the 5' RACE reads. The profile covers fewer than 550,000 distinct CDR3 sequences, with roughly 5% appearing a single time and around 3.6% taken by the ten largest. The specimen sequenced was blood, either unsorted or a sorted T cell fraction (not recorded which). Source of these receptors: a male donor with ankylosing spondylitis. Both conserved end residues are part of each CDR3. A D gene is named only where the DNA matches it firmly. Expanded clones get a size class; other rows say once, few or many, or leave the size out.

v_call,j_call,d_call,clone_size,cdr3_aa,cdr3_nt
TRBV7-2,TRBJ1-6,-,many,CASSTTRLINSPLHF,TGTGCCAGCAGTACCACCCGGTTGATCAATTCACCCCTCCACTTT
TRBV5-1,TRBJ2-7,TRBD1,many,CASSGGTGDYEQYF,TGCGCCAGCAGCGGCGGGACAGGAGACTACGAGCAGTACTTC
TRBV4-2,TRBJ2-1,-,many,CASSLPEGYNEQFF,TGTGCCAGCAGCCTCCCGGAGGGATACAATGAGCAGTTCTTC
TRBV30,TRBJ1-1,-,-,CAWRWGDFTEAFF,TGTGCCTGGAGGTGGGGTGATTTCACTGAAGCTTTCTTT
TRBV11-2,TRBJ2-7,-,many,CASSFGQPLRFDRYEQYF,TGTGCCAGCAGCTTCGGGCAGCCCCTCAGATTTGATAGATACGAGCAGTACTTC
TRBV6-2/TRBV6-3,TRBJ2-7,-,many,CASSYVFLFRGDEQYF,TGTGCCAGCAGTTACGTCTTTTTGTTTCGGGGCGACGAGCAGTACTTC
TRBV4-2,TRBJ1-1,TRBD1,many,CASSHAQGAQTEAFF,TGTGCCAGCAGCCATGCACAGGGGGCGCAGACTGAAGCTTTCTTT
TRBV7-9,TRBJ2-7,-,many,CASSPVGRSYEQYF,TGTGCCAGCAGTCCTGTGGGCCGGTCCTACGAGCAGTACTTC
TRBV30,TRBJ1-1,-,-,CAWSSGGGTEAFF,TGTGCCTGGAGTTCCGGGGGAGGAACTGAAGCTTTCTTT
TRBV5-1,TRBJ1-2,-,many,CASSFLGDGYTF,TGCGCCAGCAGCTTTTTAGGGGATGGCTACACCTTC
TRBV29-1,TRBJ1-1,-,many,CSVTFSGVNTEAFF,TGCAGCGTTACCTTTTCAGGGGTTAACACTGAAGCTTTCTTT
TRBV20-1,TRBJ2-5,-,many,CSASKSRQSLETQYF,TGCAGTGCTAGCAAGAGCAGGCAGAGTCTGGAGACCCAGTACTTC
TRBV15,TRBJ1-3,-,many,CATSTPGNTIYF,TGTGCCACCAGCACTCCGGGAAACACCATATATTTT
TRBV20-1,TRBJ1-2,-,many,CSARDARDENYGYTF,TGCAGTGCTAGAGATGCTCGAGATGAGAACTATGGCTACACCTTC
TRBV6-1,TRBJ1-3,-,many,CASRDGPSSGNTIYF,TGTGCCAGTCGGGACGGACCTAGCTCTGGAAACACCATATATTTT
TRBV12-3/TRBV12-4,TRBJ1-6,-,many,CASSLMAASNSPLHF,TGTGCCAGCAGTTTAATGGCGGCCTCTAATTCACCCCTCCACTTT
TRBV7-2,TRBJ2-1,TRBD2,many,CASSFLAGGPNEQFF,TGTGCCAGCAGCTTCCTAGCGGGAGGGCCCAATGAGCAGTTCTTC
TRBV7-2,TRBJ2-5,TRBD2,-,CASSLSGGFQETQYF,TGTGCCAGCAGCTTGAGCGGGGGCTTCCAAGAGACCCAGTACTTC
TRBV24-1,TRBJ2-5,-,-,CATSDGTYQETQYF,TGTGCCACCAGTGACGGGACATACCAGGAGACCCAGTACTTC
TRBV7-2,TRBJ2-2,TRBD1,many,CASSPTGGHTGELFF,TGTGCCAGCAGCCCCACAGGGGGCCACACCGGGGAGCTGTTTTTT
TRBV6-1,TRBJ2-6,-,many,CASTYGFSGANVLTF,TGTGCCAGCACCTACGGGTTCTCTGGGGCCAACGTCCTGACTTTC
TRBV18,TRBJ2-7,TRBD1,-,CASSPGQVPSYEQYF,TGTGCCAGCTCACCAGGACAGGTCCCTTCCTACGAGCAGTACTTC
TRBV29-1,TRBJ2-6,-,many,CSVHGGSSGANVLTF,TGCAGCGTCCACGGGGGAAGCTCTGGGGCCAACGTCCTGACTTTC
TRBV6-1,TRBJ2-7,-,many,CASSPAGPSRNEQYF,TGTGCCAGCAGTCCTGCCGGACCGTCTAGGAACGAGCAGTACTTC
TRBV12-3/TRBV12-4,TRBJ1-5,TRBD1,many,CASSRQGYQPQHF,TGTGCCAGCAGTAGACAGGGGTACCAGCCCCAGCATTTT
TRBV20-1,TRBJ1-4,-,few,CSAREDNYEKLFF,TGCAGTGCTAGAGAGGACAACTATGAAAAACTGTTTTTT
TRBV6-1,TRBJ1-1,-,many,CASTRDRLRTEAFF,TGTGCCAGCACCCGAGACAGGCTAAGGACTGAAGCTTTCTTT
TRBV10-2,TRBJ2-5,TRBD2,many,CASFLGSSGKETQYF,TGCGCCAGCTTCCTCGGGTCCAGCGGGAAAGAGACCCAGTACTTC
TRBV20-1,TRBJ1-1,-,few,CSAPPGGVNTEAFF,TGCAGTGCTCCCCCGGGTGGGGTGAACACTGAAGCTTTCTTT